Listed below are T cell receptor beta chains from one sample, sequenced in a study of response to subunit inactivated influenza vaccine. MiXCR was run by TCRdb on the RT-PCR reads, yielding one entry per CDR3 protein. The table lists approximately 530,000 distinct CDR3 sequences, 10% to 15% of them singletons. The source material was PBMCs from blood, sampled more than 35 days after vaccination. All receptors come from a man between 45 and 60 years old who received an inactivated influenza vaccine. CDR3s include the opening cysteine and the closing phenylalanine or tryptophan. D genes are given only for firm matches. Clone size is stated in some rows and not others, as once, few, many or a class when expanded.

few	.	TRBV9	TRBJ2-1	TGTGCCAGCAGCGTAGAAGGCAGGGCTCTCCCCGATGAGCAGTTCTTC	CASSVEGRALPDEQFF
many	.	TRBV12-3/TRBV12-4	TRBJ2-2	TGTGCCAGCAGTCACACAGCGAACACCGGGGAGCTGTTTTTT	CASSHTANTGELFF
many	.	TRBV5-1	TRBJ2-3	TGCGCCAGCAGCCTCGAGACTAGAGCCACAGATACGCAGTATTTT	CASSLETRATDTQYF
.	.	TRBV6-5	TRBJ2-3	TGTGCCAGCAGTTACATGGTGGGGGGGCGCGGCACAGATACGCAGTATTTT	CASSYMVGGRGTDTQYF
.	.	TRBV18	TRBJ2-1	TGTGCCAGCTCACCCCTGGTGCAGGTTAATGAGCAGTTCTTC	CASSPLVQVNEQFF
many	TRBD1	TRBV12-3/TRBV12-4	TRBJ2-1	TGTGCCAGCAGGGACAGGTCTTACAATGAGCAGTTCTTC	CASRDRSYNEQFF
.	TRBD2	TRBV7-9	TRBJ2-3	TGTGCCAGCAGCTTAGTGATAGCGGGCCTCCGCACAGATACGCAGTATTTT	CASSLVIAGLRTDTQYF
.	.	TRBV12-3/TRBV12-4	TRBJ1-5	TGTGCCAGCAGTAAGGGGGTGGGTCAGCCCCAGCATTTT	CASSKGVGQPQHF
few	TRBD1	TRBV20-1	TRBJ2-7	TGCAGTGCGCCCCGGGACAGGGTTTCCGAGCAGTACTTC	CSAPRDRVSEQYF
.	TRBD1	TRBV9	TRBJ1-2	TGTGCCAGCAGCGTAGCTACAGGGGCTAGATATGGCTACACCTTC	CASSVATGARYGYTF
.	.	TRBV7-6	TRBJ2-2	TGTGCCAGCAGCTTAGTTGGCAGAGCCACCGGGGAGCTGTTTTTT	CASSLVGRATGELFF
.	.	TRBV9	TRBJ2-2	TGTGCCAGCAGCTCCCAATCGTTCGGGGAGCTGTTTTTT	CASSSQSFGELFF
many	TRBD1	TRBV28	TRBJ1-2	TGTGCCAGCAGTGCGTGGGGACAGGCAGACTATGGCTACACCTTC	CASSAWGQADYGYTF
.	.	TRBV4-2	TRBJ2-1	TGTGCCAGCAGCCGAGGGAGGGGGGGGAAGGATGAGCAGTTCTTC	CASSRGRGGKDEQFF
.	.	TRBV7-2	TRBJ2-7	TGTGCCAGCCCCGGGCCTCGGGAGTACGAGCAGTACTTC	CASPGPREYEQYF
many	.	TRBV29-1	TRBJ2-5	TGCAGCGTTGAAGTCGGGACGAGGGGGGAGACCCAGTACTTC	CSVEVGTRGETQYF
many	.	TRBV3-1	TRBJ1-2	TGTGCCAGCAGCCAACGTTGGGGGGGGCCGGGCTATGGCTACACCTTC	CASSQRWGGPGYGYTF
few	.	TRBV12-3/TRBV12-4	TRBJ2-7	TGTGCCAGCAGTTTACTCCCTGTTCCATACGAGCAGTACTTC	CASSLLPVPYEQYF
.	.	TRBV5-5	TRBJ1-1	TGTGCCAGCACTCAACAGACAGGGAACACTGAAGCTTTCTTT	CASTQQTGNTEAFF
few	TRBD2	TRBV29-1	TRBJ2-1	TGCAGCGTATGGACTAGCGGGAACAATGAGCAGTTCTTC	CSVWTSGNNEQFF
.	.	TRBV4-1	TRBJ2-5	TGCGCCAGCAGCCAAGGAGGGCAGGGGGAGACCCAGTACTTC	CASSQGGQGETQYF
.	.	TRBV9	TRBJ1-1	TGTGCCAGCAGCGGGGGACTGAGGAACACTGAAGCTTTCTTT	CASSGGLRNTEAFF
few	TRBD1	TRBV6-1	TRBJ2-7	TGTGCCAGCAGCGGATCGACAGGGGGCGAATACGAGCAGTACTTC	CASSGSTGGEYEQYF
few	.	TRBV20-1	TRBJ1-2	TGCAGTGCTAGAGATCAACGGGGAGGCTACACCTTC	CSARDQRGGYTF
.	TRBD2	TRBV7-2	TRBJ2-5	TGTGCCAGCAGCTACAGCGCGGGGGGGTACGAGACCCAGTACTTC	CASSYSAGGYETQYF
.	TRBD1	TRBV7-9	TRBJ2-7	TGTGCCAGCAGCGTAGGGACAGGGGAATACGAGCAGTACTTC	CASSVGTGEYEQYF
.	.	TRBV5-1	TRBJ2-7	TGCGCCAGCAGCTTGGCCGACAGGTCCTACGAGCAGTACTTC	CASSLADRSYEQYF
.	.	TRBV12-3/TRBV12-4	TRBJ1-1	TGTGCCAGCAGTTTTTGGGGGTTGAGCACTGAAGCTTTCTTT	CASSFWGLSTEAFF
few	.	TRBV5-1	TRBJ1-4	TGCGCCAGCAGCTTGGTAGGGTCGGATGAAAAACTGTTTTTT	CASSLVGSDEKLFF
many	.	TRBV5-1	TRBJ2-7	TGCGCCAGCAGGATGTCCCCTCGGGACGGCTACGAGCAGTACTTC	CASRMSPRDGYEQYF